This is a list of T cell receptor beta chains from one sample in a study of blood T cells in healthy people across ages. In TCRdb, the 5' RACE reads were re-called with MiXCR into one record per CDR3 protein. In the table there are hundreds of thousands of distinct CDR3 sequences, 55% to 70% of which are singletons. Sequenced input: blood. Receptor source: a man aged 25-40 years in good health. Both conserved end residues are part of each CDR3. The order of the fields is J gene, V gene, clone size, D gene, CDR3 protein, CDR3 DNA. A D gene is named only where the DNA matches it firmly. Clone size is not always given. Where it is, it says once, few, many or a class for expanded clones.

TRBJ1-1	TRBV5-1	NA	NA	CASSLGVSPRQAFF	TGCGCCAGCAGCCTGGGAGTATCGCCGAGACAAGCTTTCTTT
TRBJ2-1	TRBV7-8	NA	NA	CASSPGPISNEQFF	TGTGCCAGCAGCCCCGGACCGATCAGCAATGAGCAGTTCTTC
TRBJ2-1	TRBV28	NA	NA	CASIQRGNEQFF	TGTGCCAGCATCCAACGCGGCAATGAGCAGTTCTTC
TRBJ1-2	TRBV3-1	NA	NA	CASSPSATETDGYTF	TGTGCCAGCAGCCCCTCCGCCACGGAGACCGATGGCTACACCTTC
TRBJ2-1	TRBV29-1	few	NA	CSVFRGPGNEQFF	TGCAGCGTTTTCCGCGGGCCGGGAAATGAGCAGTTCTTC
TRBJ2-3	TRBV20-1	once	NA	CSARGSWEGAPTDTQYF	TGCAGTGCTAGAGGGTCTTGGGAGGGGGCCCCCACAGATACGCAGTATTTT
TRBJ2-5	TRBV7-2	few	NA	CASSSSLETRETQYF	TGTGCCAGCAGCTCCTCACTAGAAACAAGGGAGACCCAGTACTTC
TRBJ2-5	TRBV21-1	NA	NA	CASSKEQGAGQETQYF	TGTGCCAGCAGCAAAGAGCAAGGAGCGGGGCAAGAGACCCAGTACTTC
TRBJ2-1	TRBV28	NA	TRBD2	CASRTPTGGEQFF	TGTGCCAGCCGTACACCGACCGGGGGGGAGCAGTTCTTC
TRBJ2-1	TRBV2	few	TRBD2	CASSEPRLARGRGQFF	TGTGCCAGCAGTGAACCGAGACTAGCTCGTGGACGAGGGCAGTTCTTC
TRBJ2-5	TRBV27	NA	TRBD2	CASTRGGRRQETQYF	TGTGCCAGCACCCGGGGGGGCCGGCGTCAAGAGACCCAGTACTTC
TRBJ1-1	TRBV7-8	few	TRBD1	CASSLAGGVNTEAFF	TGTGCCAGCAGCTTGGCAGGGGGCGTGAACACTGAAGCTTTCTTT
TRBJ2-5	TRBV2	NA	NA	CASRAEATQYF	TGTGCCAGCAGAGCCGAAGCGACCCAGTACTTC
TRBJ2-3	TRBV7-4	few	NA	CASPPVGIRDTQYF	TGTGCCAGCCCGCCCGTGGGGATTCGGGATACGCAGTATTTT
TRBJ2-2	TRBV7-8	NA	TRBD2	CASSYWGGELFF	TGTGCCAGCAGCTACTGGGGGGGAGAGCTGTTTTTT
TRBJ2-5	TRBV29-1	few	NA	CSAMEREETQYF	TGCAGCGCCATGGAGCGGGAAGAGACCCAGTACTTC
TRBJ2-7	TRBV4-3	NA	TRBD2	CASSQGAGGGYEQYF	TGCGCCAGCAGCCAAGGGGCGGGAGGAGGCTACGAGCAGTACTTC
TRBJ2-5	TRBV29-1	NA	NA	CSVEVKRYQETQYF	TGCAGCGTTGAAGTAAAGCGCTATCAAGAGACCCAGTACTTC
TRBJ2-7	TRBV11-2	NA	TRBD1	CASSLIDRTGARETRYF	TGTGCCAGCAGCTTAATCGATAGGACAGGGGCAAGAGAGACCCGGTACTTC
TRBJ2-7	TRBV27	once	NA	CASSLSRARAEQYF	TGTGCCAGCAGTTTGAGCAGGGCTAGGGCCGAGCAGTACTTC
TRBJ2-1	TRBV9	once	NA	CASSDAAVTNPWNEQFF	TGTGCCAGCAGCGACGCAGCAGTAACAAACCCGTGGAATGAGCAGTTCTTC
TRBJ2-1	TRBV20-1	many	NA	CSASLPKEASEQFF	TGCAGTGCTAGCCTCCCTAAGGAGGCGTCTGAGCAGTTCTTC
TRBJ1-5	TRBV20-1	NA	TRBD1	CSAWGRTGSSNQPQHF	TGCAGTGCCTGGGGGAGGACAGGGAGCAGCAATCAGCCCCAGCATTTT
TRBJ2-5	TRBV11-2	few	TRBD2	CASSFSGIHQETQYF	TGTGCCAGCAGCTTTAGCGGGATCCACCAGGAGACCCAGTACTTC
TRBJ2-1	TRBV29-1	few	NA	CSVEGARQGYNEQFF	TGCAGCGTTGAAGGGGCCCGCCAAGGGTACAATGAGCAGTTCTTC
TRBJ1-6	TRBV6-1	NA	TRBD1	CASSEGDRVSPLHF	TGTGCCAGCAGTGAAGGGGACAGGGTTTCACCCCTCCACTTT
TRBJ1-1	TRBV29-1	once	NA	CSVEGTINTEAFF	TGCAGCGTTGAAGGGACAATAAACACTGAAGCTTTCTTT
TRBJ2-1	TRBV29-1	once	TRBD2	CSSGGQDNEQFF	TGCAGCTCGGGGGGTCAGGACAATGAGCAGTTCTTC
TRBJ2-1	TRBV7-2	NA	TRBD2	CASSALAGGIDEQFF	TGTGCCAGCAGCGCACTAGCGGGGGGGATCGATGAGCAGTTCTTC
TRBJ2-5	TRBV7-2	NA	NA	CASSMDSTYQETQYF	TGTGCCAGCAGCATGGATAGTACGTACCAAGAGACCCAGTACTTC
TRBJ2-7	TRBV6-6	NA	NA	CASRGGGDEQYF	TGTGCCAGCAGGGGAGGGGGAGACGAGCAGTACTTC
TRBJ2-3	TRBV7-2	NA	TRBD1	CASSLAYLFGGQGAIDTQYF	TGTGCCAGCAGCTTAGCGTACCTCTTTGGGGGACAGGGGGCAATAGATACGCAGTATTTT
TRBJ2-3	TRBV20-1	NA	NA	CSARESYFDGPQYF	TGCAGTGCTAGAGAAAGTTATTTCGATGGACCGCAGTATTTT
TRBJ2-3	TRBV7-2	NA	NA	CASTPLVSTDTQYF	TGTGCCAGCACCCCCCTAGTTAGCACAGATACGCAGTATTTT
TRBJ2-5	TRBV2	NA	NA	CASSDPQKSDQETQYF	TGTGCCAGCAGTGACCCCCAGAAGTCAGACCAAGAGACCCAGTACTTC
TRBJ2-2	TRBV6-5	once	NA	CASSYRVDGHTGELFF	TGTGCCAGCAGTTACAGGGTCGACGGTCACACCGGGGAGCTGTTTTTT
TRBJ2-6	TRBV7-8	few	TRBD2	CASSSIPLSSGRAPGANVLTF	TGTGCCAGCAGCTCCATCCCTTTGTCTAGCGGGAGGGCCCCTGGGGCCAACGTCCTGACTTTC
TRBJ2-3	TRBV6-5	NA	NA	CASSYTITSPTDTQYF	TGTGCCAGCAGTTACACAATTACCTCCCCCACAGATACGCAGTATTTT
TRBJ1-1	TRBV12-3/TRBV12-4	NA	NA	CATSLREAFF	TGTGCCACCAGTTTGAGGGAAGCTTTCTTT
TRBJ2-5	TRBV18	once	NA	CASTQLLGREETQYF	TGTGCCAGCACCCAACTGCTAGGGCGGGAAGAGACCCAGTACTTC
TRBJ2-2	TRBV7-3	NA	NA	CASSLTEGGTGELFF	TGTGCCAGCAGCTTAACTGAGGGAGGCACCGGGGAGCTGTTTTTT
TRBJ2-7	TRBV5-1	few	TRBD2	CASSTTSGREQYF	TGCGCCAGCAGCACCACTAGCGGCCGCGAGCAGTACTTC
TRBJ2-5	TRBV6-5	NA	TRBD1	CASSSATRWTGAGKETQYF	TGTGCCAGCAGTTCCGCCACGCGCTGGACAGGGGCAGGAAAAGAGACCCAGTACTTC
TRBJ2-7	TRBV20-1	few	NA	CSARDLRAYEQYF	TGCAGTGCTAGAGATCTCAGAGCGTACGAGCAGTACTTC
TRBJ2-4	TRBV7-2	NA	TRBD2	CASSLVSGGAKNIQYF	TGTGCCAGCAGCTTAGTGAGCGGGGGGGCCAAAAACATTCAGTACTTC
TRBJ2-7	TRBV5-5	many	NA	CASSLDPGARSYEQYF	TGTGCCAGCAGCTTAGATCCGGGGGCCCGCTCCTACGAGCAGTACTTC
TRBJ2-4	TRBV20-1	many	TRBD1	CSAFPGQGNQRIQYF	TGCAGTGCTTTTCCGGGACAGGGGAACCAACGCATTCAGTACTTC
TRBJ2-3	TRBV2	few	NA	CASSSRGAADTQYF	TGTGCCAGCAGTTCCCGAGGGGCCGCAGATACGCAGTATTTT
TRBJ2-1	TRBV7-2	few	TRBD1	CASSQTGAYSYNEQFF	TGTGCCAGCAGCCAAACAGGGGCTTACTCCTACAATGAGCAGTTCTTC
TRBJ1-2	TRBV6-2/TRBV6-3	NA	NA	CASQQNYGYTF	TGTGCCAGCCAGCAGAACTATGGCTACACCTTC
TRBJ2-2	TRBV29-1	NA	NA	CSVRIERQPMGELFF	TGCAGCGTTAGAATCGAACGACAGCCCATGGGGGAGCTGTTTTTT
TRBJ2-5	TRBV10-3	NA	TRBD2	CATGLATVGQKETQYF	TGTGCCACAGGACTAGCAACGGTGGGGCAGAAAGAGACCCAGTACTTC
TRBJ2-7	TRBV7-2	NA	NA	CASSLDRASVLYEQYF	TGTGCCAGCAGCTTAGACCGAGCTAGCGTCCTCTACGAGCAGTACTTC
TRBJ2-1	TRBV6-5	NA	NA	CASSYGGRTYNEQFF	TGTGCCAGCAGTTATGGGGGGAGAACCTACAATGAGCAGTTCTTC